This T cell receptor (beta chain) is drawn from a study of identical twins. Unique molecular identifiers were present on the cDNA, which also gained a universal primer site by template switching. TCRdb re-analysed the 5' RACE reads in MiXCR, keeping a single row per CDR3 protein. The data show 450,000 or so distinct CDR3 sequences, with approximately 14% seen just once and around 0.48% held by the top ten. Study conclusions and caveats: The study drew conclusions from cross-sectional statistical analysis, not from following the same donors.

The CDR3 contains 14 residues. The V gene lost 5 bases and the J gene lost 0 bases, with 10 bases spanning the gap. Germline V gives CDR1 SEHNR, CDR2 FQNEAQ (reference sequence). This clonotype was observed at least ten times. Its antigen is unidentified. These data were likewise used in another study, on yellow fever vaccine responses in identical twins. In that study: Twins' vaccine T cell response reportedly seemed partly convergent, partly personalized.

The sequencing input was CD4+ T cells sorted from blood. The chain recombines TRBV7-9 with TRBJ1-1; D is unclear. This clonotype was sampled from a woman under 30 in good health. The CDR3 nucleotides read TGTGCCAGCAGCCTAACGGCTGTGAACACTGAAGCTTTCTTT. Residues: CASSLTAVNTEAFF.